One and the same sample provided the 11 T cell receptor beta chains below, sequenced in a study of graft-versus-host responses after intestinal transplantation. The assay was immunoSEQ multiplex PCR, and TCRdb's table has in-frame clones only and misses some. The sample includes tens of thousands of clones, 90% to 95% of them seen just once. Which antigens these TCRs recognize remains unknown. Sample: unstimulated CD8+ T cells sorted from spleen or lymph node cells, taken before transplant. These receptors were taken from a human donor who was the organ donor for an intestinal transplant.

The V and J genes are TRBV7-9 and TRBJ1-1, with D perhaps TRBD1 (5 bases). CDR1 is SEHNR and CDR2 is FQNEAQ in the germline V gene (reference sequence). V was trimmed by 4 bases and J by 3 bases, leaving 15 bases between them. There are 15 residues in the CDR3. The CDR3 DNA follows: TGTGCCAGCAGCTCAGGACAAGACGCGTACACTGAAGCTTTCTTT. It codes for CASSSGQDAYTEAFF.

In nucleotides, the CDR3 is TGTGCCAGCAGCTTAACGGCCGGGACTAGCGGGATCCCTCAAGAGACCCAGTACTTC. It encodes CASSLTAGTSGIPQETQYF. This chain joins TRBV7-3 and TRBJ2-5, with TRBD2 matching over 13 bases. The CDR3 is 19 residues long. Per germline, CDR1 SGHTA and CDR2 FQGTGA. Losses at the gene ends were 0 bases for V and 2 bases for J; bases not matched to a gene: 9.

The chain couples TRBV5-4 to TRBJ2-1; no clear D gene. Trimming cost V 0 bases and J 4 bases, with 11 bases left between them. Germline V gene sequence: CDR1 SGHNT, CDR2 YYREEE (reference sequence). CDR3 size: 15 residues. The CDR3, as DNA: TGTGCCAGCAGCTTGGAATATGTGGAGTACAATGAGCAGTTCTTC. Its translation is CASSLEYVEYNEQFF.

The J gene is TRBJ2-7, the V gene TRBV27; 9 bases line up with TRBD1. V gave up 7 bases and J gave up 5 bases; unmatched junction bases: 6. The CDR3 consists of 13 residues. Germline V gene sequence: CDR1 MNHEY, CDR2 SMNVEV (reference sequence). The CDR3 bases are TGTGCCAGCACGGGACAGGGAAGCCACGAGCAGTACTTC. Amino acids: CASTGQGSHEQYF.

The CDR3 sequence: CASSARTGDPNQPQHF. The CDR3 bases are TGTGCCAGTAGTGCCCGGACAGGGGACCCTAATCAGCCCCAGCATTTT. J is TRBJ1-5 and V is TRBV19; 9 nucleotides line up with TRBD1. J was trimmed by 4 bases and V by 5 bases; bases with no gene match: 9. CDR1 and CDR2 from the germline V gene are LNHDA and SQIVND (reference sequence). The CDR3 length is 16 residues.

CDR3 region: CASTPLRIWETQYF. The CDR3 DNA sequence: TGTGCCAGCACCCCCCTGAGGATTTGGGAGACCCAGTACTTC. V gene TRBV28 combines with J gene TRBJ2-5; no reliable D call. This CDR3 spans 14 amino acids. V lost 7 bases and J 5 bases, leaving 17 bases between the germline ends. Germline V lookup: CDR1 MDHEN, CDR2 SYDVKM.

The J gene is TRBJ1-2, the V gene TRBV9; tentative D call: TRBD1 (6 bases). V was trimmed by 1 base and J by 3 bases, leaving 13 bases between them. Germline lookup yields CDR1 SGDLS and CDR2 YYNGEE. The CDR3 spans 15 residues. The CDR3 protein is CASSVWGPGYYGYTF. CDR3 DNA: TGTGCCAGCAGCGTATGGGGGCCTGGGTACTATGGCTACACCTTC.

J is TRBJ2-3 and V is TRBV7-6; the D gene is possibly TRBD2 (6 bases). Germline V gene data show CDR1 as SGHVS and CDR2 as FNYEAQ. V was trimmed by 4 bases and J by 3 bases, leaving 17 bases between them. The CDR3 length is 16 residues. The CDR3 sequence is CASSWMAGRGTDTQYF. In DNA, the CDR3 is TGTGCCAGCAGCTGGATGGCGGGACGCGGTACAGATACGCAGTATTTT.

The chain employs TRBV5-5 and TRBJ1-4, with TRBD1 matching 8 bases. Germline loops: CDR1 SGHKS, CDR2 YYEKEE (reference sequence). V lost 4 bases, J lost 4 bases, and 3 bases stayed unmatched. This CDR3 comprises 14 residues. The CDR3 coding sequence is TGTGCCAGCAGCCCGGGACAGGATAATGAAAAACTGTTTTTT. It is translated as CASSPGQDNEKLFF.

This clone showed up just once. V is TRBV9 and J is TRBJ1-1, with a tentative D call TRBD1 (6 bases). The CDR3 extends over 18 amino acids. V was trimmed by 3 bases and J by 1 base, leaving 22 bases between them. In germline, CDR1 is SGDLS, CDR2 YYNGEE. CDR3 nucleotides: TGTGCCAGCAGCGCCTCACCCCAAAAGACAGGTGGGAACACTGAAGCTTTCTTT. This sequence encodes CASSASPQKTGGNTEAFF.

The V and J genes are TRBV28 and TRBJ1-1; D perhaps matches TRBD1 (5 bases). The V end lost 4 bases, the J end lost 7 bases, and 13 bases lay between the germline ends. The CDR3 totals 13 residues. The germline gives CDR1 MDHEN, CDR2 SYDVKM. This chain's CDR3 is CASSYPGMGEAFF. Written as DNA, the CDR3 is TGTGCCAGCAGTTATCCAGGGATGGGTGAAGCTTTCTTT.